This T cell receptor (beta chain) derives from a study of tissue T cells after allogeneic stem cell transplantation. TCRdb keeps only in-frame clones here, not all; method: immunoSEQ multiplex PCR. In the table there are under 5,000 clones, approximately 64% of which are singletons. Comparators were a few non-transplant cancer patients without known GI disease. Median post-mortem interval was over nine hours for GI, liver, skin and lymphoid tissues. Trimming left V 6 bases short and J 2 bases short, with 16 bases between. This CDR3 is built from 15 residues. Per the germline V gene, CDR1 is MNHEY and CDR2 is SVGAGI.

J is TRBJ2-5 and V is TRBV6-5; D may be TRBD2 (6 bases). Sequenced material: left colon tissue, taken at autopsy. The sequence was collected from a male donor at least 60 years old with lung cancer. As DNA, the CDR3 is TGTGCCAGCAGCTCGGAGGGAGCTTCACAAGAGACCCAGTACTTC. It yields the protein CASSSEGASQETQYF.